Listed below are T cell receptor beta chains from one sample, sequenced in a study of cytomegalovirus exposure and HLA in healthy donors. TCRdb's table, derived via immunoSEQ multiplex PCR, lists solely in-frame clones and lacks some. This table has about 150,000 clones, around 67% appearing once. Sequenced input: PBMCs. Receptors originate from a woman aged 18-29 years in good health and CMV-seronegative. Both conserved end residues are part of each CDR3. A D gene is named only where the DNA matches it firmly. For some rows the clone size is stated as once, few or many, or as a class when expanded; others skip it.

v_call	j_call	d_call	clone_size	cdr3_aa	cdr3_nt
TRBV7-2	TRBJ2-1	.	few	CASSTAVAAVREQFF	TGTGCCAGCAGTACAGCGGTAGCGGCAGTCAGGGAGCAGTTCTTC
TRBV27	TRBJ1-2	.	.	CASSTNLQGNYGYTF	TGTGCCAGCAGTACAAACCTACAGGGAAACTATGGCTACACCTTC
TRBV7-7	TRBJ2-5	TRBD1	.	CASSPTGMETQYF	TGTGCTAGCAGCCCGACAGGGATGGAGACCCAGTACTTC
TRBV18	TRBJ2-3	.	.	CASSPSSGTDTQYF	TGTGCCAGCTCACCCTCCTCAGGGACAGATACGCAGTATTTT
TRBV19	TRBJ2-1	TRBD1	.	CASSIGTGIEQFF	TGTGCCAGTAGTATAGGGACAGGGATTGAGCAGTTCTTC
TRBV11-2	TRBJ1-1	.	few	CASSLFTGNLNTEAFF	TGTGCCAGCAGCTTATTTACCGGGAACTTGAACACTGAAGCTTTCTTT
TRBV19	TRBJ2-3	.	.	CASRESASTDTQYF	TGTGCCAGTAGGGAGTCCGCTAGCACAGATACGCAGTATTTT
TRBV2	TRBJ2-3	TRBD1	.	CASSEERGTGIRTDTQYF	TGTGCCAGCAGTGAAGAAAGAGGGACAGGGATAAGGACAGATACGCAGTATTTT
TRBV7-2	TRBJ2-5	.	.	CASSLYPTGRETQYF	TGTGCCAGCAGCTTATACCCTACAGGGCGAGAGACCCAGTACTTC
TRBV19	TRBJ1-5	TRBD1	.	CASRPNQGVSQPQHF	TGTGCCAGTAGACCCAACCAGGGGGTCTCTCAGCCCCAGCATTTT
TRBV6-1	TRBJ1-5	TRBD1	.	CAAHRGQGQPQHF	TGTGCCGCCCACAGGGGGCAAGGGCAGCCCCAGCATTTT
TRBV10-3	TRBJ1-5	.	.	CAIRQPNQPQHF	TGTGCCATCAGACAGCCCAATCAGCCCCAGCATTTT
TRBV4-2	TRBJ2-5	TRBD1	.	CASSQVGTGMYQETQYF	TGTGCCAGCAGCCAAGTCGGGACAGGGATGTACCAAGAGACCCAGTACTTC
TRBV7-9	TRBJ1-4	TRBD1	.	CASSFPDRGNKKLFF	TGTGCCAGCAGCTTCCCCGACAGGGGGAATAAAAAACTGTTTTTT
TRBV7-9	TRBJ1-2	.	few	CASSLYDSF	TGTGCCAGCAGCTTATACGACAGCTTC
TRBV6-1	TRBJ2-3	TRBD2	.	CASSEHQGRVGTDTQYF	TGTGCCAGCAGTGAGCATCAAGGGAGGGTCGGCACAGATACGCAGTATTTT
TRBV5-1	TRBJ1-3	.	.	CASSPGSVTGNTIYF	TGCGCCAGCAGCCCGGGATCCGTAACTGGAAACACCATATATTTT
TRBV5-4	TRBJ2-1	TRBD2	.	CASSGAGGLSYNEQFF	TGTGCCAGCAGCGGAGCGGGAGGCCTCTCCTACAATGAGCAGTTCTTC
TRBV4-1	TRBJ2-1	TRBD1	few	CASSPGTGEKYNEQFF	TGCGCCAGCAGCCCCGGGACAGGGGAGAAATACAATGAGCAGTTCTTC
TRBV5-4	TRBJ1-4	TRBD1	.	CASSLEGQVNEKLFF	TGTGCCAGCAGCTTGGAAGGACAGGTTAATGAAAAACTGTTTTTT
TRBV7-3	TRBJ2-3	TRBD2	.	CASSSGTSPSTDTQYF	TGTGCCAGCAGCTCGGGGACTAGTCCTAGCACAGATACGCAGTATTTT
TRBV28	TRBJ2-3	.	.	CASIVRGGATDTQYF	TGTGCCAGCATAGTTAGGGGGGGAGCCACAGATACGCAGTATTTT
TRBV29-1	TRBJ2-5	.	.	CSVVRGSLQETQYF	TGCAGCGTTGTCCGCGGATCTCTACAAGAGACCCAGTACTTC
TRBV19	TRBJ2-7	.	.	CASSITGSYEQYF	TGTGCCAGTAGTATCACGGGATCCTACGAGCAGTACTTC
TRBV9	TRBJ1-1	.	.	CASSPRGWNTEAFF	TGTGCCAGCAGCCCGCGGGGTTGGAACACTGAAGCTTTCTTT
TRBV9	TRBJ1-2	.	.	CASSLTENYGYTF	TGTGCCAGCAGCCTGACAGAAAACTATGGCTACACCTTC
TRBV7-9	TRBJ2-1	TRBD2	few	CASSEGLAGELNYNEQFF	TGTGCCAGCAGCGAAGGACTAGCGGGGGAGCTCAATTACAATGAGCAGTTCTTC
TRBV30	TRBJ1-1	TRBD1	.	CAVDRGRDTEAFF	TGTGCCGTAGACAGGGGGCGGGACACTGAAGCTTTCTTT
TRBV7-9	TRBJ2-3	.	.	CASSAADTQYF	TGTGCCAGCAGCGCAGCAGATACGCAGTATTTT
TRBV14	TRBJ2-1	TRBD1	.	CASSQPRTGEVNEQFF	TGTGCCAGCAGCCAACCAAGGACAGGGGAAGTCAATGAGCAGTTCTTC
TRBV2	TRBJ2-4	.	.	CASTETEGVGSKNIQYF	TGTGCCAGCACCGAAACGGAGGGAGTTGGGTCCAAAAACATTCAGTACTTC
TRBV12-5	TRBJ1-1	.	many	CASGPAPRNTEAFF	TGTGCTAGTGGCCCCGCCCCGAGGAACACTGAAGCTTTCTTT
TRBV7-2	TRBJ2-4	.	.	CASSPTRVNSKNIQYF	TGTGCCAGCAGCCCCACCAGGGTCAACTCAAAAAACATTCAGTACTTC
TRBV7-9	TRBJ1-2	.	.	CASSSSEGIYGYTF	TGTGCCAGCAGCTCCAGTGAGGGCATCTATGGCTACACCTTC
TRBV4-3	TRBJ2-1	TRBD2	few	CASSRVAGGTYNEQFF	TGCGCCAGCAGCCGGGTAGCGGGAGGTACCTACAATGAGCAGTTCTTC
TRBV6-6	TRBJ2-7	TRBD2	.	CASNSREGPYEQYF	TGTGCCAGCAACTCACGGGAGGGCCCCTACGAGCAGTACTTC
TRBV5-1	TRBJ1-1	TRBD1	.	CASSLVTGGITEAFF	TGCGCCAGCAGCTTGGTTACAGGGGGGATCACTGAAGCTTTCTTT
TRBV5-5	TRBJ1-1	.	.	CASSLGHLNTEAFF	TGTGCCAGCAGCTTGGGACACTTGAACACTGAAGCTTTCTTT
TRBV30	TRBJ1-2	.	.	CAWRRNLDGYTF	TGTGCCTGGAGGAGAAACCTCGATGGCTACACCTTC
TRBV7-3	TRBJ1-2	.	few	CASSPWVGNYGYTF	TGTGCCAGCAGCCCGTGGGTGGGCAACTATGGCTACACCTTC
TRBV5-1	TRBJ2-3	TRBD2	.	CASSSVGLATDTQYF	TGCGCCAGCAGCTCTGTAGGACTAGCAACAGATACGCAGTATTTT
TRBV18	TRBJ1-2	TRBD1	.	CASSGQGEIHYGYTF	TGTGCCAGCTCAGGACAGGGGGAGATCCACTATGGCTACACCTTC
TRBV7-8	TRBJ2-7	.	.	CASSPKTVTYEQYF	TGTGCCAGCAGCCCGAAGACTGTTACCTACGAGCAGTACTTC
TRBV11-3	TRBJ1-1	TRBD1	.	CASSLDHPGQGYTEAFF	TGTGCCAGCAGCTTAGACCACCCTGGACAGGGGTATACTGAAGCTTTCTTT
TRBV7-9	TRBJ1-3	.	.	CASSLGYRDLGNTIYF	TGTGCCAGCAGCTTAGGCTACAGGGACCTGGGAAACACCATATATTTT
TRBV29-1	TRBJ2-1	TRBD2	.	CSVFQRGGNEQFF	TGCAGCGTTTTCCAGCGGGGGGGCAATGAGCAGTTCTTC
TRBV18	TRBJ1-2	.	.	CASSRGSRRVYGYTF	TGTGCCAGCTCACGTGGTTCGCGCAGGGTCTATGGCTACACCTTC
TRBV18	TRBJ1-5	.	.	CASSPWETPGRPQHF	TGTGCCAGCTCACCATGGGAGACCCCCGGACGGCCCCAGCATTTT
TRBV27	TRBJ1-5	.	.	CASSRFPTQGLGNNQPQHF	TGTGCCAGCAGTCGTTTCCCTACACAGGGTCTAGGGAACAATCAGCCCCAGCATTTT
TRBV6-1	TRBJ2-1	TRBD1	few	CAISDGAGGYEQFF	TGTGCCATCAGTGATGGGGCAGGGGGATATGAGCAGTTCTTC
TRBV29-1	TRBJ1-2	.	few	CSITGSLNYGYTF	TGCAGCATAACAGGCTCCCTTAACTATGGCTACACCTTC